The source of this T cell receptor (beta chain) is a study of CD8+CD57+ T cells in acquired aplastic anemia. Study background: DNA recovered from sorted CD4+ and CD8+ cells had a mean of about 3.5 ug.

Genomic DNA, the template, was used for profiling of the TCR beta VDJ and CDR3. TCRdb re-derived calls from the reads in MiXCR, one entry per CDR3 protein. The sample lists a few hundred thousand distinct CDR3 sequences, 82% occurring once. Whoever was chosen for sequencing had shown CD8+CD57+ cell expansion by flow cytometry. The diagnosis in all patients was severe acquired aplastic anemia. Blood samples were obtained from patients who had received no prior therapy. Notes on this clonotype: This CDR3 is missing its conserved last phenylalanine or tryptophan, likely due to a read error. The DNA is left out, because the CDR3 cannot be placed on it with certainty; the CDR3 is given as TCRdb lists it.

The receptor was isolated from a human donor with aplastic anemia. Source material: sorted CD4+, CD8+, or CD8+CD57+ T cells (not recorded which) from PBMCs.

The CDR3: CASSQGRDSDNEQHY. The chain links TRBV2 to TRBJ2-1; the table's D call TRBD2 went unverified against the DNA. CDR1 and CDR2 (germline): SNHLY, FYNNEI. The CDR3 region is 15 residues in length, termini included.